The 29 T cell receptor beta chains given below trace back to one sample, sequenced in a study of OX40 agonist ivuxolimab in advanced cancers. Data came from immunoSEQ multiplex PCR; TCRdb stores just in-frame clones and leaves some out. Altogether about 22,000 clones are present, approximately 84% being singletons, with the ten largest covering under 55%. The starting material was CD4+ or CD8+ T cells sorted from blood, obtained in a trial of the OX40 agonist ivuxolimab. All receptors derive from an adult with an advanced solid tumor such as melanoma, head and neck, liver or kidney cancer.

The V call is TRBV6-6, the J call TRBJ1-5; D unclear. The CDR3 extends over 13 amino acids. CDR1 is MNHNY and CDR2 is SVGAGI in the germline V gene (reference sequence). The V end was cut by 5 bases, the J end by 3 bases, with 8 bases between. The DNA for the CDR3 is TGTGCCAGCAGTGGAGACATCAATCAGCCCCAGCATTTT. Encoded protein: CASSGDINQPQHF.

This clone is a singleton in its sample. V and J are TRBV5-1 and TRBJ1-2; 9 bases line up with TRBD1. The germline gives CDR1 SGHRS, CDR2 YFSETQ. J lost 5 bases, V lost 4 bases, and 6 bases had no gene match. The CDR3 covers 14 residues. CDR3 loop: CASSTETGGYGYTF. DNA for the CDR3: TGCGCCAGCAGCACCGAGACAGGGGGGTATGGCTACACCTTC. The full variable domain, in which reference TRBV5-1 and TRBJ1-2 provide the parts outside the CDR3, is KAGVTQTPRYLIKTRGQQVTLSCSPISGHRSVSWYQQTPGQGLQFLFEYFSETQRNKGNFPGRFSGRQFSNSRSEMNVSTLELGDSALYLCASSTETGGYGYTFGSGTRLTVV.

This clone was observed a few times. The chain couples TRBV6-5 to TRBJ1-2, with unresolved D. Germline assignment: CDR1 MNHEY and CDR2 SVGAGI. The CDR3 runs to 16 residues. V lost 0 bases and J 2 bases, leaving 13 bases between the germline ends. CDR3 bases: TGTGCCAGCAGTTACTCTCAATCCCCCCGGAACTATGGCTACACCTTC. This encodes CASSYSQSPRNYGYTF.

This clone has only one observation. The chain couples TRBV4-3 to TRBJ2-7; D might be TRBD1 or TRBD2, each matching 6 bases. This CDR3 comprises 16 residues. Germline CDR1 reads LGHNA; CDR2 reads YSLEER. V dropped 0 bases and J dropped 0 bases, with 12 bases sitting between them. In nucleotides, the CDR3 is TGCGCCAGCAGCCAAGAAGAACAGGGAGGCTCCTACGAGCAGTACTTC. It is translated as CASSQEEQGGSYEQYF.

V and J are TRBV7-8 and TRBJ1-5; TRBD1 matches 9 bases. The CDR3 has 16 amino acids. The ends lost 5 bases at V and 2 bases at J; junction bases unmatched: 7. Germline values: CDR1 SGHVS, CDR2 FQNEAQ. In DNA, the CDR3 is TGTGCCAGCAGCCTCAACAGGGGGCGCGGCAATCAGCCCCAGCATTTT. This sequence encodes CASSLNRGRGNQPQHF.

This chain links TRBV4-1 with TRBJ2-3; possibly TRBD2 for D (6 bases). Germline loops: CDR1 MGHRA, CDR2 YSYEKL. The CDR3 is 16 residues long. Trimming took off 4 bases at V and 2 bases at J, with 16 bases between the two ends. The chain's CDR3 is CASSPLGTRVTDTQYF. The CDR3 DNA is TGCGCCAGCAGCCCCCTGGGGACTCGCGTCACAGATACGCAGTATTTT.

This clone was seen a handful of times. This chain connects TRBV9 to TRBJ1-2; D may be TRBD1 (6 bases). Germline CDR1 reads SGDLS; CDR2 reads YYNGEE. This CDR3 is 15 amino acids long. The germline V and J ends were trimmed by 2 bases and 2 bases, with 13 bases remaining between them. The CDR3 protein is CASSVTGTPNYGYTF. CDR3 bases: TGTGCCAGCAGCGTGACCGGGACACCCAACTATGGCTACACCTTC.

This clone was counted between two and nine times. V and J are TRBV5-5 and TRBJ2-5; no clear D gene. CDR3 length: 12 amino acids. Germline CDR1 SGHKS, CDR2 YYEKEE (reference sequence). Deletions cut 1 base from V and 4 bases from J, with 5 bases between. In DNA form, the CDR3 reads TGTGCCAGCAGCTTGTGGGGAGAGACCCAGTACTTC. Protein: CASSLWGETQYF. The whole variable domain, filled in from reference TRBV5-5 and TRBJ2-5, reads DAGVTQSPTHLIKTRGQQVTLRCSPISGHKSVSWYQQVLGQGPQFIFQYYEKEERGRGNFPDRFSARQFPNYSSELNVNALLLGDSALYLCASSLWGETQYFGPGTRLLVL.

The V call is TRBV7-3, the J call TRBJ2-1; 11 bases are shared with TRBD1. The junction had 7 bases not matched to a gene; V was cut back by 6 bases and J by 6 bases. CDR1 and CDR2 from the germline V gene are SGHTA and FQGTGA. This CDR3 spans 15 amino acids. This CDR3 reads CASSFGTGGSNEQFF. For the CDR3, the DNA is TGTGCCAGCAGTTTTGGGACAGGGGGTTCCAATGAGCAGTTCTTC.

The chain combines TRBV28 with TRBJ1-5; possible D gene TRBD1, 5 bases. This CDR3 spans 17 amino acids. Trimming cost V 3 bases and J 0 bases, with 15 bases left between them. Germline CDR1 reads MDHEN; CDR2 reads SYDVKM. CDR3 region: CASSFSRGVGSNQPQHF. The CDR3 DNA is TGTGCCAGCAGTTTCTCCCGGGGGGTAGGTAGCAATCAGCCCCAGCATTTT.

V usage is TRBV2 and J usage is TRBJ1-1, with D possibly matching TRBD1 (5 bases). The V and J ends lost 6 bases and 2 bases respectively, with 10 bases between them. Germline V gene lookup returns CDR1 SNHLY and CDR2 FYNNEI. The CDR3 sequence is 13 residues long. The chain's CDR3 is CASRGRVNTEAFF. CDR3 DNA sequence: TGTGCCAGCAGGGGGCGGGTAAACACTGAAGCTTTCTTT.

This clone was counted a single time. The chain has TRBV27 and TRBJ2-7, with TRBD1 matching over 9 bases. V shed 2 bases, J shed 4 bases, and the junction held 3 bases outside the gene matches. The CDR3 is 14 amino acids. Per the germline V gene, CDR1 is MNHEY and CDR2 is SMNVEV (reference sequence). CDR3: CASSLRTGVYEQYF. DNA for the CDR3: TGTGCCAGCAGTTTAAGGACAGGGGTGTACGAGCAGTACTTC.

This clone appeared once. The rearrangement links TRBV9 to TRBJ2-5; 8 bases are shared with TRBD2. CDR3 length: 15 residues. The junction had 8 bases not matched to a gene; V was cut back by 5 bases and J by 2 bases. Germline V gene sequence: CDR1 SGDLS, CDR2 YYNGEE. CDR3 DNA: TGTGCCAGCAGTCAAGCGGGGGCAATACAAGAGACCCAGTACTTC. It yields the protein CASSQAGAIQETQYF.

This clone was detected only once. This chain connects TRBV12-5 to TRBJ2-1; 8 positions match TRBD2. Germline V CDR1 and CDR2: LGHNT, FRNRAP. J was trimmed by 7 bases and V by 6 bases; bases with no gene match: 8. The CDR3 is 14 residues long. The CDR3 spells CASGGPGLGNEQFF. The CDR3 nucleotides are TGTGCTAGTGGGGGACCGGGACTAGGGAATGAGCAGTTCTTC.

V usage is TRBV6-6 and J usage is TRBJ1-2; weak D call: TRBD1 (5 bases). Trimming stripped 0 bases from V and 8 bases from J, with 10 bases between. Germline V gene lookup returns CDR1 MNHNY and CDR2 SVGAGI (reference sequence). The CDR3 runs 13 residues. CDR3 residues: CASSYSTEWGYTF. The CDR3, as DNA: TGTGCCAGCAGTTACTCGACAGAATGGGGCTACACCTTC.

This clone occurred a few times. V gene TRBV19 combines with J gene TRBJ2-7, with D perhaps being TRBD1 or TRBD2 (5 bases each). The CDR3 totals 13 residues. CDR1 is LNHDA and CDR2 is SQIVND in the germline V gene (reference sequence). V was cut by 5 bases and J by 3 bases, with 11 bases left in between. The CDR3 region is CASSPGRSYEQYF. CDR3 sequence (DNA): TGTGCCAGTAGTCCGGGACGGAGCTACGAGCAGTACTTC.

The rearrangement joins TRBV27 to TRBJ1-6, with unresolved D. The ends were cut back, 5 bases at V and 7 bases at J, with 6 bases in the middle. The CDR3 spans 12 residues. Per germline, CDR1 MNHEY and CDR2 SMNVEV (reference sequence). CDR3 amino acids: CASSPINSPLHF. The CDR3 DNA follows: TGTGCCAGCAGTCCTATCAATTCACCCCTCCACTTT.

The chain has TRBV2 and TRBJ2-3; D is possibly TRBD1 (5 bases). CDR3 length: 15 amino acids. V was trimmed by 6 bases and J by 1 base, leaving 14 bases between them. CDR1 is SNHLY, CDR2 FYNNEI, per germline. The CDR3 bases are TGTGCCAGCAGGGACATCGCGGCTGGCACAGATACGCAGTATTTT. Its protein product is CASRDIAAGTDTQYF.

The rearrangement links TRBV2 to TRBJ1-5; perhaps TRBD1 as D (5 bases). This CDR3 has 15 amino acids. From germline, CDR1 is SNHLY and CDR2 FYNNEI. V lost 5 bases and J lost 7, with 18 bases in between. CDR3 sequence reads: CASSLEVAGRQPQHF. CDR3 DNA: TGTGCCAGCAGTCTAGAGGTGGCAGGGAGACAGCCCCAGCATTTT.

This clone was found once. The chain uses TRBV29-1 and TRBJ1-2, with TRBD1 as a possible D gene (5 bases). This CDR3 spans 13 amino acids. Germline CDR1 and CDR2: SQVTM and ANQGSEA. V was pared by 5 bases and J by 2 bases, with 12 bases between. CDR3 in DNA: TGCAGCGTTTCCACTCCAGGGAACTATGGCTACACCTTC. Encoded protein: CSVSTPGNYGYTF.

This clone was observed a single time. The rearrangement uses TRBV6-5 and TRBJ2-2, with TRBD1 matching 7 bases. V lost 4 bases to trimming and J lost 0 bases; unmatched junction nucleotides: 2. The germline V gene encodes CDR1 MNHEY and CDR2 SVGAGI. The CDR3 length is 15 residues. CDR3 region: CASSWGQTNTGELFF. The CDR3 region has the DNA TGTGCCAGCAGTTGGGGACAGACGAACACCGGGGAGCTGTTTTTT.

The genes are TRBV5-1 and TRBJ2-5; 7 bases are shared with TRBD2. Trimming cost V 0 bases and J 2 bases; bases outside gene matches: 7. Germline CDR1 and CDR2: SGHRS and YFSETQ. The CDR3 totals 16 residues. As DNA, the CDR3 is TGCGCCAGCAGCTTGGCCGGCGCGGGGGTTCAAGAGACCCAGTACTTC. This translates into CASSLAGAGVQETQYF.

On this clone itself: Other nucleotide sequences from this sample produce the same CDR3. The chain links TRBV19 to TRBJ1-1; no clear D gene. Germline CDR1 LNHDA, CDR2 SQIVND (reference sequence). V was cut by 5 bases and J by 0 bases, with 13 bases left in between. The CDR3 totals 15 residues. In DNA form, the CDR3 reads TGTGCCAGTAGTCCTGGCGGGTTGATGAACACTGAAGCTTTCTTT. Translating it yields CASSPGGLMNTEAFF.

This chain connects TRBV19 to TRBJ2-7; the match to TRBD1 covers 8 bases. The CDR3 is 15 residues long. After removal of 6 bases from V and 6 bases from J, the junction contained 13 bases not matched to a gene. Germline V lookup: CDR1 LNHDA, CDR2 SQIVND (reference sequence). CDR3 sequence reads: CASSPLPRGQVEQYF. The CDR3 nucleotides read TGTGCCAGTAGCCCTTTGCCCAGGGGGCAAGTCGAGCAGTACTTC.

This rearrangement joins TRBV9 to TRBJ2-2; 11 nucleotides line up with TRBD1. The germline CDR1 and CDR2 sequences are SGDLS and YYNGEE. Germline trimming cut 3 bases from V and 2 bases from J; bases unmatched to any gene: 0. CDR3 length: 15 amino acids. The CDR3 loop reads CASSGTGGNTGELFF. The CDR3 DNA sequence: TGTGCCAGCAGCGGGACAGGGGGCAACACCGGGGAGCTGTTTTTT.

Note on this clone: The same CDR3 can be traced to other DNA sequences in this sample. V usage is TRBV7-6 and J usage is TRBJ2-7; TRBD1 is a possible D gene (6 bases). Germline V CDR1 and CDR2: SGHVS, FNYEAQ. V lost 1 base and J lost 3, with 7 bases in between. The CDR3 runs 13 residues. The CDR3 region has the DNA TGTGCCAGCAGCTTAGGACAGGACTACGAGCAGTACTTC. As protein: CASSLGQDYEQYF.

The CDR3 loop reads CASSVGSGGGEKLFF. The CDR3 DNA reads as TGTGCCAGCAGCGTCGGTTCAGGGGGCGGTGAAAAACTGTTTTTT. This chain links TRBV9 with TRBJ1-4; 8 nucleotides match TRBD1. Germline V gene sequence: CDR1 SGDLS, CDR2 YYNGEE. V lost 2 bases and J lost 7; bases outside the gene matches: 7. The CDR3 runs 15 residues.

The rearrangement uses TRBV4-2 and TRBJ2-1, with 16 nucleotides matching TRBD2. There are 19 residues in the CDR3. Germline CDR1 LGHNA, CDR2 YNFKEQ. After removal of 4 bases from V and 3 bases from J, the junction contained 9 bases not matched to a gene. CDR3 amino acids: CASSPPGTSGGGGYNEQFF. As DNA, the CDR3 is TGTGCCAGCAGCCCACCCGGGACTAGCGGGGGGGGAGGCTACAATGAGCAGTTCTTC.

This clone was counted only a few times. V usage is TRBV25-1 and J usage is TRBJ1-2; no reliable D call. This CDR3 is built from 13 residues. CDR1 is MGHDK and CDR2 is SYGVNS in the germline V gene. V was pared by 5 bases and J by 6 bases, with 13 bases between. CDR3 nucleotide sequence: TGTGCCAGCAGTTTACGCGGAGCTGATGGCTACACCTTC. Protein sequence: CASSLRGADGYTF.